These T cell receptor beta chains were read from a single sample in a study of cytomegalovirus exposure and HLA in healthy donors. The table came from immunoSEQ multiplex PCR; TCRdb's copy has only in-frame clones and leaves some out. This table has over 60,000 clones, 70% to 80% appearing once. Source material: PBMCs. The receptors here all came from a man aged 18 to 29 in good health and CMV-seronegative. The CDR3 runs from the conserved cysteine through the conserved F or W. A D gene is named only where the DNA matches it firmly. Only some rows state a clone size, as once, few, many or a class for expanded clones.

d_gene	abundance	v_gene	j_gene	CDR3aa	CDR3nt
.	.	TRBV9	TRBJ2-3	CASSVEGIVQRDTQYF	TGTGCCAGCAGCGTAGAAGGCATAGTGCAGCGGGATACGCAGTATTTT
TRBD2	.	TRBV9	TRBJ2-3	CASSVSGGGALADTPYF	TGTGCCAGCAGCGTATCTGGCGGGGGGGCTCTCGCAGATACGCCGTATTTT
.	.	TRBV19	TRBJ1-1	CASSIGPRGTEAFF	TGTGCCAGTAGTATAGGGCCCCGGGGCACTGAAGCTTTCTTT
.	.	TRBV7-8	TRBJ1-4	CASTKRGGENEKLFF	TGTGCCAGCACCAAGAGGGGGGGGGAGAATGAAAAACTGTTTTTT
TRBD1	few	TRBV10-3	TRBJ1-5	CAISAGTGGQYQPQHF	TGTGCCATCAGTGCCGGGACAGGGGGGCAATATCAGCCCCAGCATTTT
.	.	TRBV11-2	TRBJ2-5	CASSLMPVASSRRETQYF	TGTGCCAGCAGCTTGATGCCTGTGGCCTCCTCCCGCCGAGAGACCCAGTACTTC
.	.	TRBV10-3	TRBJ2-7	CAISESGQPSSYEQYF	TGTGCCATCAGTGAGTCGGGCCAGCCGAGCTCCTACGAGCAGTACTTC
TRBD2	.	TRBV7-9	TRBJ2-5	CASSFPVFERGDQETQYF	TGTGCCAGCAGCTTCCCCGTGTTCGAGCGGGGGGACCAAGAGACCCAGTACTTC
TRBD1	once	TRBV6-5	TRBJ1-1	CASRNRGKAEAFF	TGTGCCAGCAGGAACAGGGGGAAGGCTGAAGCTTTCTTT
.	.	TRBV9	TRBJ2-3	CASSAPGLLTSTDTQYF	TGTGCCAGCAGCGCTCCCGGTCTTCTGACTAGCACAGATACGCAGTATTTT